This TCR beta chain was obtained from a study of neurological immune-mediated disorders. This clonotype was counted many times. TCRdb recomputed calls from the 5' RACE reads with MiXCR, one row per CDR3 protein. This sample carries roughly 76,000 distinct CDR3 sequences, 3.2% of them seen once, and the ten largest clones take roughly 5.2%. V lost 5 bases, J lost 3 bases, and 13 bases lay in between. Germline-derived CDR1 and CDR2 are SGHTA and FQGNSA. The CDR3 covers 15 residues. This clonotype was obtained from a woman between 50 and 59 years old with multiple sclerosis. Material: PBMCs. V and J are TRBV7-2 and TRBJ1-4; D call uncertain. Here the CDR3 DNA reads TGTGCCAGCAGCCGCCAAGCGGCACCTAATGAAAAACTGTTTTTT. Protein: CASSRQAAPNEKLFF.